These T cell receptor beta chains were read from a single sample in a study of blood T cell repertoires in COVID-19. Profiled with immunoSEQ multiplex PCR; TCRdb holds only in-frame clones, not every one. Of 150,000 to 200,000 clones in the sample, nearly 90% were seen once. Sequenced material: peripheral blood. The origin of the receptors is a man in his fifties with acute or convalescent COVID-19. CDR3s include the opening cysteine and the closing phenylalanine or tryptophan. Fields, in order: J gene, D gene, V gene, clone size, CDR3 protein, CDR3 DNA. D genes are given only for firm matches. Clone sizes are given selectively: once, few, many, or a class where the clone is expanded.

j_call: TRBJ2-2; d_call: NA; v_call: TRBV19; clone_size: once; cdr3_aa: CASSIQGSGTGELFF; cdr3_nt: TGTGCCAGTAGTATACAGGGCTCGGGCACCGGGGAGCTGTTTTTT
j_call: TRBJ1-4; d_call: NA; v_call: TRBV3-1/TRBV3-2; clone_size: NA; cdr3_aa: CASSQGREKLFF; cdr3_nt: TGTGCCAGCAGCCAAGGGAGGGAAAAACTGTTTTTT
j_call: TRBJ1-1; d_call: TRBD1; v_call: TRBV5-8; clone_size: NA; cdr3_aa: CASSSRAGGSMDTEAFF; cdr3_nt: TGTGCCAGCAGTTCCCGGGCAGGGGGCTCGATGGACACTGAAGCTTTCTTT
j_call: TRBJ1-1; d_call: NA; v_call: TRBV5-1; clone_size: NA; cdr3_aa: CASSLATGTAAFF; cdr3_nt: TGCGCCAGCAGCTTGGCCACGGGGACTGCAGCTTTCTTT
j_call: TRBJ1-2; d_call: TRBD1; v_call: TRBV6-2/TRBV6-3; clone_size: NA; cdr3_aa: CASSYSENRQGLANYGYTF; cdr3_nt: TGTGCCAGCAGTTACTCGGAAAACCGACAGGGTCTGGCTAACTATGGCTACACCTTC
j_call: TRBJ2-1; d_call: TRBD2; v_call: TRBV2; clone_size: NA; cdr3_aa: CASRIGSGSSYNEQFF; cdr3_nt: TGTGCCAGCAGGATAGGGAGCGGGAGTTCCTACAATGAGCAGTTCTTC
j_call: TRBJ2-3; d_call: TRBD2; v_call: TRBV30; clone_size: NA; cdr3_aa: CAWSGIAGARTDTQYF; cdr3_nt: TGTGCCTGGAGTGGGATAGCGGGGGCCCGCACAGATACGCAGTATTTT
j_call: TRBJ1-3; d_call: NA; v_call: TRBV6-6; clone_size: few; cdr3_aa: CASSYSRAWGNTIYF; cdr3_nt: TGTGCCAGCAGTTACTCCAGGGCTTGGGGAAACACCATATATTTT
j_call: TRBJ2-3; d_call: TRBD2; v_call: TRBV3-1/TRBV3-2; clone_size: NA; cdr3_aa: CASSSRLQRETDTQYF; cdr3_nt: TGTGCCAGCAGCTCACGCCTGCAGCGGGAGACAGATACGCAGTATTTT
j_call: TRBJ1-1; d_call: TRBD1; v_call: TRBV11-1; clone_size: few; cdr3_aa: CASSSQTGGTEAFF; cdr3_nt: TGTGCCAGCAGCAGCCAGACAGGGGGGACTGAAGCTTTCTTT
j_call: TRBJ2-6; d_call: TRBD1; v_call: TRBV13; clone_size: NA; cdr3_aa: CASSDRDRDSGANVLTF; cdr3_nt: TGTGCCAGCAGCGACCGGGACAGGGACTCTGGGGCCAACGTCCTGACTTTC
j_call: TRBJ1-4; d_call: TRBD1; v_call: TRBV29-1; clone_size: NA; cdr3_aa: CSVASGQGDEKLFF; cdr3_nt: TGCAGCGTAGCCTCGGGACAGGGTGACGAAAAACTGTTTTTT
j_call: TRBJ1-5; d_call: NA; v_call: TRBV25-1; clone_size: NA; cdr3_aa: CASNRGNQPQHF; cdr3_nt: TGTGCCAGCAACCGGGGGAATCAGCCCCAGCATTTT